This T cell receptor beta chain was obtained from a study of T cells after yellow fever vaccination. V dropped 1 base and J dropped 4 bases, with 13 bases sitting between them. The CDR3 totals 15 residues. Germline V gene lookup returns CDR1 KGHSH and CDR2 LQKENI. TCRdb re-analysed the 5' RACE reads in MiXCR, keeping a single row per CDR3 protein. This table holds 100,000 to 150,000 distinct CDR3 sequences, around 7.4% found once. This clonotype showed up many times. The target antigen is unknown. The study, taken as a whole, reports: Weaker in magnitude, the secondary response showed a faster peak on day 5 versus 15.

Here the sequenced sample was CD4+ T cells sorted from PBMCs, taken 10 to 11 days after the first yellow fever vaccination. The source is a man younger than 35 who received the YFV17D yellow fever vaccine. The rearrangement joins TRBV18 to TRBJ2-5; no reliable D call. The CDR3 DNA reads as TGTGCCAGCTCACCACGGGTCCCCCTGGGAGAGACCCAGTACTTC. It codes for CASSPRVPLGETQYF.